This TCR beta chain was captured in a study of T cells after posttransplantation cyclophosphamide. The data were produced by immunoSEQ multiplex PCR, yet TCRdb's version contains in-frame clones alone and is incomplete. The table has tens of thousands of clones, around nine tenths seen once. This TCR came from a woman in her forties or fifties in good health and a related stem cell transplant donor. Sequencing used PBMCs.

CDR3 DNA: TGTGCTAGTGGTCCCCCTAGGGGGCCTGGGGAGACCCAGTACTTC. This gives the protein CASGPPRGPGETQYF. The rearrangement links TRBV12-5 to TRBJ2-5; TRBD1 matches 7 bases. The trim removed 5 bases at V and 5 bases at J, leaving 11 bases unmatched. This CDR3 comprises 15 residues. Germline V CDR1 and CDR2: LGHNT, FRNRAP.